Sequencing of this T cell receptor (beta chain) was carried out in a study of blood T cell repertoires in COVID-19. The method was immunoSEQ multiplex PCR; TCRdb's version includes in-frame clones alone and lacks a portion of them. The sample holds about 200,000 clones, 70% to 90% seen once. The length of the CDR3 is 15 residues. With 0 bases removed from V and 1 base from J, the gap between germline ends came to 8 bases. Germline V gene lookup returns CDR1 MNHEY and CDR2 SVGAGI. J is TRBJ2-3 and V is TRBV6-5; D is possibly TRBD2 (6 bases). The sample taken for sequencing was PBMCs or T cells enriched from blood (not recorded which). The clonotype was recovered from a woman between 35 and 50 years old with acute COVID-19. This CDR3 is CASSYSGGGTDTQYF. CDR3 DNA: TGTGCCAGCAGTTACTCCGGCGGGGGCACAGATACGCAGTATTTT.